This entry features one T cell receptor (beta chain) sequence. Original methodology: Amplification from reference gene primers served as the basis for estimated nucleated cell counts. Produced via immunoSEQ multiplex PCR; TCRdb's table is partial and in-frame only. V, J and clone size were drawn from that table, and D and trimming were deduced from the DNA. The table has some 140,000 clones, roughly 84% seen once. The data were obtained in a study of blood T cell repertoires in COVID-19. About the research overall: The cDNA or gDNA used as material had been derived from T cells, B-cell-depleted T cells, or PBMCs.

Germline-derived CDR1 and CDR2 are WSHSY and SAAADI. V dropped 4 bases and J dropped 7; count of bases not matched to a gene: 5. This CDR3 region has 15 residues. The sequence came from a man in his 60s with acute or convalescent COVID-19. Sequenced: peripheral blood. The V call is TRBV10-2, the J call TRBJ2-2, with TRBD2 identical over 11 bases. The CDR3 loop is CASSGLAGSFGELFF. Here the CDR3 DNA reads TGCGCCAGCAGTGGACTAGCGGGATCGTTCGGGGAGCTGTTTTTT.